This TCR beta chain was captured by sequencing in a study of T cell responses to AZD1222 COVID-19 vaccine. Study-level findings and limits: Dominant at 160-218 and 743-854, vaccine-associated CD4 TCRs also spanned spike. Recipients of two AZD1222 doses showed rising Spike-specific TCR breadth and depth. Repertoires were obtained only post-peak T cell response.

Regarding this clone: Its cognate antigen is unknown.

TCRdb keeps only in-frame clones here, not all; method: immunoSEQ multiplex PCR. The profile shows approximately 100,000 clones, roughly 86% of them singletons. The source of this sequence is an adult in good health. The starting material was peripheral blood, obtained on day 0 of MenACWY control vaccination.

The CDR3 nucleotides read TGCAGCGTTGGGGGGCCCGTAAACACTGAAGCTTTCTTT. It specifies CSVGGPVNTEAFF. This chain uses TRBV29-1 with TRBJ1-1; tentative D call: TRBD1 (6 bases). Trimming cost V 4 bases and J 2 bases, with 11 bases left between them. The CDR3 length is 13 residues. CDR1 and CDR2 from the germline V gene are SQVTM and ANQGSEA.